The 18 T cell receptor beta chains below all came from one sample that was sequenced in a study of cytomegalovirus exposure and HLA in healthy donors. 60 Vbeta and 13 Jbeta primers were used in PCR. Using immunoSEQ multiplex PCR, the repertoire was profiled, and TCRdb retains in-frame clones only, with some absent. The data contain about 190,000 clones, roughly 77% of them seen just once; the ten biggest clones take up about 3%. The sample taken for sequencing was PBMCs. The receptor source for this set is a man aged 35-49 years in good health and CMV-seropositive.

The CDR3 loop reads CASRSGTGGNYGYTF. The CDR3 nucleotides are TGTGCCAGCAGATCCGGTACAGGGGGCAACTATGGCTACACCTTC. V and J are TRBV27 and TRBJ1-2; 9 bases fit TRBD1. This CDR3 is built from 15 residues. Germline loops: CDR1 MNHEY, CDR2 SMNVEV (reference sequence). V lost 6 bases, J lost 2 bases, and 7 bases stayed unmatched.

The chain links TRBV6-5 to TRBJ2-7, with D tentatively TRBD1 (5 bases). Looked up from germline, CDR1 is MNHEY and CDR2 is SVGAGI. The ends were cut back, 0 bases at V and 0 bases at J, with 12 bases in the middle. The CDR3 runs to 16 residues. The CDR3 bases are TGTGCCAGCAGTTACTCGATAACAGGTCGCTCCTACGAGCAGTACTTC. Its translation is CASSYSITGRSYEQYF.

The CDR3 nucleotides read TGTGCCAGCAGTTTATGGACTAGCAGGCAACCCGGGGAGCTGTTTTTT. Translation: CASSLWTSRQPGELFF. This chain joins TRBV28 and TRBJ2-2; 7 positions agree with TRBD2. Trimming took 0 bases from V and 6 from J; bases not matched to a gene: 7. CDR3 length: 16 amino acids. The germline gives CDR1 MDHEN, CDR2 SYDVKM.

V usage is TRBV5-1 and J usage is TRBJ2-7; D ambiguous. The CDR3 runs to 15 residues. Trimming shortened V by 1 base and J by 2 bases, and 13 bases separated the two germline ends. Germline V lookup: CDR1 SGHRS, CDR2 YFSETQ. The CDR3 bases are TGCGCCAGCAGCTTGTTGGCCGACATTACCTACGAGCAGTACTTC. This translates into CASSLLADITYEQYF.

This rearrangement joins TRBV6-6 to TRBJ1-5, with 7 bases fitting TRBD1. With V trimmed by 4 bases and J by 7 bases, 7 bases remained unmatched. Germline V gene sequence: CDR1 MNHNY, CDR2 SVGAGI (reference sequence). The CDR3 sequence is 14 residues long. The CDR3 sequence: CASSLTGDGQPQHF. DNA for the CDR3: TGTGCCAGCAGTTTAACAGGGGACGGCCAGCCCCAGCATTTT.

In DNA, the CDR3 is TGTGCCAGCAGCGTAGCTGGGCTGGTTGGTAGCGGGAAAGGCGGGGAGCTGTTTTTT. Translated: CASSVAGLVGSGKGGELFF. The V and J genes are TRBV9 and TRBJ2-2; the match to TRBD2 covers 8 bases. The trim removed 0 bases at V and 7 bases at J, leaving 17 bases unmatched. CDR1 SGDLS and CDR2 YYNGEE come from the germline V gene. CDR3 length: 19 amino acids.

This chain links TRBV6-5 with TRBJ1-5, with 10 bases lining up with TRBD1. The CDR3 extends over 13 amino acids. Trimming cost V 6 bases and J 7 bases; bases outside gene matches: 3. CDR1 is MNHEY, CDR2 SVGAGI, per germline. The CDR3 region has the DNA TGTGCCAGCAGCGAGGACAGGGGGCAGCCCCAGCATTTT. Protein sequence: CASSEDRGQPQHF.

The J gene is TRBJ2-3, the V gene TRBV6-6, with 9 bases aligning to TRBD1. The CDR3 length is 15 residues. Trimming cost V 5 bases and J 4 bases; bases outside gene matches: 7. Germline V gives CDR1 MNHNY, CDR2 SVGAGI (reference sequence). For the CDR3, the DNA is TGTGCCAGCAGTCTATTCGGGACAGGGTCAGATACGCAGTATTTT. It is translated as CASSLFGTGSDTQYF.

The chain employs TRBV7-3 and TRBJ2-6; TRBD2 matches at 8 bases. Germline values: CDR1 SGHTA, CDR2 FQGTGA. V was clipped by 6 bases and J by 0 bases; unmatched bases: 7. This CDR3 comprises 17 residues. The CDR3, as DNA: TGTGCCAGCAGTGTGGCGGGGGGCTACTCTGGGGCCAACGTCCTGACTTTC. As protein: CASSVAGGYSGANVLTF.

V and J are TRBV6-5 and TRBJ2-5, with TRBD2 identical over 7 bases. Trimming removed 6 bases from V and 11 bases from J; junction bases left unmatched: 9. Per germline, CDR1 MNHEY and CDR2 SVGAGI. The CDR3 is 12 amino acids. As DNA, the CDR3 is TGTGCCAGCAGCGCGGGGGTGGGAGAGCAGTACTTC. This translates into CASSAGVGEQYF.

V is TRBV6-5 and J is TRBJ2-1; 8 nucleotides line up with TRBD2. The germline V gene encodes CDR1 MNHEY and CDR2 SVGAGI. The J segment lost 3 bases and the V segment lost 0 bases, leaving 1 base of the junction unmatched. This CDR3 spans 15 amino acids. DNA of the CDR3: TGTGCCAGCAGTTACTCGACTAGCGTCTACAATGAGCAGTTCTTC. It codes for CASSYSTSVYNEQFF.

This rearrangement joins TRBV27 to TRBJ2-7; TRBD1 is a possible D gene (6 bases). The CDR3 sequence is 13 residues long. Between the trimmed V and J ends, which lost 5 bases and 2 bases, there was a span of 10 bases. The germline V gene has CDR1 MNHEY and CDR2 SMNVEV (reference sequence). This CDR3 is CASSPTGAYEQYF. The CDR3 bases are TGTGCCAGCAGTCCGACAGGCGCCTACGAGCAGTACTTC.

The chain joins TRBV10-2 to TRBJ2-7; the match to TRBD1 covers 8 bases. In germline, CDR1 is WSHSY, CDR2 SAAADI. This CDR3 is built from 15 residues. Unmatched junction bases numbered 7, after V lost 3 bases and J lost 3 bases. As DNA, the CDR3 is TGCGCCAGCAGTGAAAGGGACAGGACCAGCTACGAGCAGTACTTC. As protein: CASSERDRTSYEQYF.

This rearrangement joins TRBV5-1 to TRBJ2-7; 9 nucleotides align to TRBD1. CDR3 length equals 14 residues. Germline trimming cut 0 bases from V and 4 bases from J; bases unmatched to any gene: 2. Germline lookup yields CDR1 SGHRS and CDR2 YFSETQ. The CDR3 DNA is TGCGCCAGCAGCTTGGGGGACAGGGAATACGAGCAGTACTTC. Amino acids: CASSLGDREYEQYF. The full variable domain, rest sourced from reference TRBV5-1 and TRBJ2-7, is KAGVTQTPRYLIKTRGQQVTLSCSPISGHRSVSWYQQTPGQGLQFLFEYFSETQRNKGNFPGRFSGRQFSNSRSEMNVSTLELGDSALYLCASSLGDREYEQYFGPGTRLTVT.

The rearrangement joins TRBV19 to TRBJ2-5; possible D gene TRBD2, 5 bases. There are 13 residues in the CDR3. The V and J ends lost 2 bases and 2 bases respectively, with 6 bases between them. Germline V gene data show CDR1 as LNHDA and CDR2 as SQIVND (reference sequence). CDR3 bases: TGTGCCAGTAGTATACTAGCACAAGAGACCCAGTACTTC. Encoded protein: CASSILAQETQYF.

The genes are TRBV2 and TRBJ2-7, with D hard to call. V dropped 4 bases and J dropped 3 bases, with 7 bases sitting between them. The CDR3 is made up of 12 amino acids. The germline CDR1 and CDR2 sequences are SNHLY and FYNNEI. The CDR3 region has the DNA TGTGCCAGCAGTGCCCTATACTACGAGCAGTACTTC. It yields the protein CASSALYYEQYF.

The chain carries TRBV7-3 and TRBJ2-3, with TRBD2 as a possible D gene (6 bases). Germline loops: CDR1 SGHTA, CDR2 FQGTGA. The V gene lost 5 bases and the J gene lost 0 bases, with 9 bases spanning the gap. The CDR3 extends over 14 amino acids. The DNA of the CDR3 is TGTGCCAGCAGCCCCGGAGGGAGCACAGATACGCAGTATTTT. Translating gives CASSPGGSTDTQYF.

This chain joins TRBV4-1 and TRBJ1-3, with TRBD1 as a possible D gene (6 bases). Germline V lookup: CDR1 MGHRA, CDR2 YSYEKL. Trimming removed 1 base from V and 3 bases from J, with 10 bases in between. The CDR3 totals 15 residues. The CDR3 bases are TGCGCCAGCAGCCAAGGAACAGGGCTTGGAAACACCATATATTTT. Translating gives CASSQGTGLGNTIYF.